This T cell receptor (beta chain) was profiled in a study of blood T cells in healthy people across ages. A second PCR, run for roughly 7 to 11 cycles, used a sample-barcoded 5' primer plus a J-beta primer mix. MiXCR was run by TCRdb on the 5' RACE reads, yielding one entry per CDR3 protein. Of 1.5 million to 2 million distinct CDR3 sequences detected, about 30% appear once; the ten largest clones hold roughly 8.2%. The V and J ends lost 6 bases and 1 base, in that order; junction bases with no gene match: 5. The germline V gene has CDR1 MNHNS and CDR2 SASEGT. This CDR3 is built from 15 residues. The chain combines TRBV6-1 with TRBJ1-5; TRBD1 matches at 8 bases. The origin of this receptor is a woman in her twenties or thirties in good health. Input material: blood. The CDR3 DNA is TGTGCCAGCAGGGAGACAGGGGCGAGCAATCAGCCCCAGCATTTT. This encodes CASRETGASNQPQHF.